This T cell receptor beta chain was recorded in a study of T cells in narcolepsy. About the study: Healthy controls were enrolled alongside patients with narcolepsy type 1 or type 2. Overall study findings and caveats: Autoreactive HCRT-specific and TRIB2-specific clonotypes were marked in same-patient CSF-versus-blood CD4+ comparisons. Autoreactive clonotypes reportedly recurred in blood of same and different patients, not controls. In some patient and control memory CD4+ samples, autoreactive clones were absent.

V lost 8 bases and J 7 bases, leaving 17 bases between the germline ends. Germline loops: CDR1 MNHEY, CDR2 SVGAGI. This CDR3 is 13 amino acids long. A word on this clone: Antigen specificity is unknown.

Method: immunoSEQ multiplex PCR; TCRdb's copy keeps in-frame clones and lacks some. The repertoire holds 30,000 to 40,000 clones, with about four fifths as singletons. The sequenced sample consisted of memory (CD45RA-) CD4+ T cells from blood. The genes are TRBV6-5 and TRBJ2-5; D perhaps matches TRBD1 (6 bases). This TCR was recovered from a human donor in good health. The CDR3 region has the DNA TGTGCCAGCCAACAGGGTATCGCCGGGACCCAGTACTTC. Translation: CASQQGIAGTQYF.